The 24 T cell receptor beta chains in this list originate from one sample, sequenced in a study of T cell changes during pregnancy in multiple sclerosis. Sequencing used immunoSEQ multiplex PCR; TCRdb keeps in-frame clones, though not all of them. The sample holds roughly 38,000 clones, 80% to 95% seen once. Source: CD8+ T cells from peripheral blood mononuclear cells, taken before pregnancy. These TCRs come from a female donor with multiple sclerosis, enrolled in a pregnancy study.

J is TRBJ2-7 and V is TRBV7-8; D ambiguous. The CDR3 has 15 residues. V gave up 5 bases and J gave up 3 bases, with 17 bases separating them. The germline V gene encodes CDR1 SGHVS and CDR2 FQNEAQ. CDR3 DNA: TGTGCCAGCAGCCCTGCGGTTTACCTTTTCTACGAGCAGTACTTC. This translates into CASSPAVYLFYEQYF.

The chain has TRBV19 and TRBJ1-5, with 12 bases fitting TRBD1. Trimming cost V 3 bases and J 12 bases; bases outside gene matches: 6. This CDR3 has 14 residues. Germline CDR1 reads LNHDA; CDR2 reads SQIVND (reference sequence). The CDR3, as DNA: TGTGCCAGTAGTATCAGGGACAGGGGGCAGGTCCAGCATTTT. Translating gives CASSIRDRGQVQHF. Drawing the rest from reference TRBV19 and TRBJ1-5, the complete variable domain is DGGITQSPKYLFRKEGQNVTLSCEQNLNHDAMYWYRQDPGQGLRLIYYSQIVNDFQKGDIAEGYSVSREKKESFPLTVTSAQKNPTAFYLCASSIRDRGQVQHFGDGTRLSIL.

This chain connects TRBV5-6 to TRBJ1-6, with D unresolved. The CDR3 consists of 15 residues. V shed 2 bases and J shed 7 bases, with 13 bases lying between them. Per the germline V gene, CDR1 is SGHDT and CDR2 is YYEEEE. The CDR3 reads CASSLSRARNSPLHF. CDR3 DNA: TGTGCCAGCAGCTTATCGAGGGCCAGGAATTCACCCCTCCACTTT.

This chain uses TRBV27 with TRBJ2-7; TRBD1 agrees at 9 bases. The CDR3 covers 17 residues. From germline, CDR1 is MNHEY and CDR2 SMNVEV (reference sequence). J gave up 2 bases and V 0 bases, and 8 bases lay outside the gene matches. The CDR3 region is CASSLSKPDRGTYEQYF. Here the CDR3 DNA reads TGTGCCAGCAGTTTATCGAAACCCGACAGGGGGACCTACGAGCAGTACTTC.

V and J are TRBV13 and TRBJ2-7; tentatively, D is TRBD2 (5 bases). The CDR3 is 15 amino acids. Germline loops: CDR1 PRHDT, CDR2 FYEKMQ (reference sequence). Trimming pared 5 bases from V and 2 bases from J, leaving 16 bases between. The CDR3 nucleotides read TGTGCCAGCAGCCCCCCCCGGACTTATCCCTACGAGCAGTACTTC. It codes for CASSPPRTYPYEQYF.

The rearrangement links TRBV28 to TRBJ1-4; D not certain. The germline V gene encodes CDR1 MDHEN and CDR2 SYDVKM. The CDR3 is made up of 11 amino acids. V was pared by 3 bases and J by 7 bases, with 3 bases between. The CDR3: CASSFSEKLFF. In DNA form, the CDR3 reads TGTGCCAGCAGTTTTAGTGAAAAACTGTTTTTT.

This clone was detected only once. The rearrangement uses TRBV6-5 and TRBJ2-7; 9 positions agree with TRBD1. The CDR3 is 14 amino acids. V dropped 8 bases and J dropped 3; count of bases not matched to a gene: 8. CDR1 MNHEY and CDR2 SVGAGI come from the germline V gene. The CDR3 spells CASGTGTGFYEQYF. CDR3 nucleotide sequence: TGTGCCAGCGGAACCGGGACAGGGTTCTACGAGCAGTACTTC.

J is TRBJ2-3 and V is TRBV7-2, with TRBD1 matching 7 bases. After removal of 6 bases from V and 1 base from J, the junction contained 4 bases not matched to a gene. CDR3 length equals 14 residues. CDR1 and CDR2 (germline): SGHTA, FQGNSA. CDR3 protein: CASSLDRGTDTQYF. CDR3 bases: TGTGCCAGCAGTCTCGACAGGGGCACAGATACGCAGTATTTT.

The chain couples TRBV6-5 to TRBJ2-2; no firm D call. Germline V gene sequence: CDR1 MNHEY, CDR2 SVGAGI. Trimming removed 4 bases at V and 5 bases at J, with 5 bases between. The CDR3 has 12 residues. The CDR3 is CASSFGTGELFF. CDR3 sequence (DNA): TGTGCCAGCAGTTTCGGGACCGGGGAGCTGTTTTTT.

The J gene is TRBJ2-1, the V gene TRBV27, with 7 bases aligning to TRBD2. V lost 5 bases and J lost 12; bases outside the gene matches: 7. From germline, CDR1 is MNHEY and CDR2 SMNVEV (reference sequence). The CDR3 has 12 amino acids. The CDR3 spells CASSPGTTPQFF. Here the CDR3 DNA reads TGTGCCAGCAGTCCTGGGACTACCCCGCAGTTCTTC.

V gene TRBV20-1 combines with J gene TRBJ1-2; unclear D gene. The V and J ends lost 3 bases and 8 bases respectively, with 10 bases between them. Germline V gene sequence: CDR1 DFQATT, CDR2 SNEGSKA (reference sequence). The CDR3 length is 11 residues. The CDR3, as DNA: TGCAGTGCTAGCATCGGGATCGGCTACACCTTC. Residues: CSASIGIGYTF.

The V and J genes are TRBV7-9 and TRBJ1-2; D may be TRBD1 (6 bases). The CDR3 runs to 16 residues. Germline V gene sequence: CDR1 SEHNR, CDR2 FQNEAQ (reference sequence). With 3 bases removed from V and 6 bases from J, the gap between germline ends came to 20 bases. The CDR3 DNA reads TGTGCCAGCAGCTTCCCAAGGGGGACGTTAATCGATGGCTACACCTTC. It translates to CASSFPRGTLIDGYTF.

For the CDR3, the DNA is TGTGCCAGCAGCACCGGGGGACTGGGGGTAGCTTTCTTT. As protein: CASSTGGLGVAFF. This chain connects TRBV5-6 to TRBJ1-1, with D tentatively TRBD1 (5 bases). The CDR3 has 13 residues. Germline CDR1 and CDR2: SGHDT and YYEEEE. Trimming cost V 4 bases and J 10 bases, with 17 bases left between them.

This clone was detected only once. This chain uses TRBV27 with TRBJ2-7, with D perhaps matching TRBD2 (6 bases). This CDR3 is 16 amino acids long. V was trimmed by 4 bases and J by 0 bases, leaving 16 bases between them. In germline, CDR1 is MNHEY, CDR2 SMNVEV (reference sequence). The CDR3 region is CASSSSVGDFSYEQYF. The CDR3 DNA follows: TGTGCCAGCAGTTCCTCGGTAGGGGACTTCTCCTACGAGCAGTACTTC.

The V call is TRBV18, the J call TRBJ2-1, with TRBD1 as a possible D gene (5 bases). Germline CDR1 reads KGHSH; CDR2 reads LQKENI. The CDR3 spans 15 residues. Trimming took 0 bases from V and 7 from J, leaving 13 bases between them. CDR3 sequence (DNA): TGTGCCAGCTCACCACCCGAACAGGCGATAAATGAGCAGTTCTTC. It specifies CASSPPEQAINEQFF.

The chain carries TRBV4-1 and TRBJ2-7; TRBD2 agrees at 9 bases. CDR3 length: 15 amino acids. V lost 6 bases and J lost 0; bases outside the gene matches: 6. Germline CDR1 is MGHRA and CDR2 is YSYEKL. The CDR3 sequence: CASRPREGSSYEQYF. For the CDR3, the DNA is TGCGCCAGCAGACCGCGGGAGGGCAGCTCCTACGAGCAGTACTTC.

V usage is TRBV13 and J usage is TRBJ1-1; D ambiguous. The V gene lost 0 bases and the J gene lost 5 bases, with 7 bases spanning the gap. Germline lookup yields CDR1 PRHDT and CDR2 FYEKMQ (reference sequence). The CDR3 runs to 13 residues. CDR3 protein: CASSLGRRTEAFF. CDR3 DNA sequence: TGTGCCAGCAGCTTAGGCCGTAGAACTGAAGCTTTCTTT.

This clone was seen a single time. The V gene is TRBV27, the J gene TRBJ2-5, with TRBD2 matching over 11 bases. CDR3 length: 15 residues. From germline, CDR1 is MNHEY and CDR2 SMNVEV (reference sequence). Unmatched junction bases numbered 7, after V lost 8 bases and J lost 2 bases. CDR3 in DNA: TGTGCCAGCTCCGGGACTAGCGGCTCACAAGAGACCCAGTACTTC. It translates to CASSGTSGSQETQYF.

This clone was observed a single time. The CDR3: CASSIAGNEQFF. As DNA, the CDR3 is TGTGCCAGTAGTATAGCCGGGAATGAGCAGTTCTTC. V and J are TRBV19 and TRBJ2-1, with unresolved D. Germline CDR1 and CDR2: LNHDA and SQIVND (reference sequence). The CDR3 loop spans 12 amino acids. Trimming removed 1 base from V and 7 bases from J, with 5 bases in between. Together with reference TRBV19 and TRBJ2-1, the CDR3 gives the full variable domain: DGGITQSPKYLFRKEGQNVTLSCEQNLNHDAMYWYRQDPGQGLRLIYYSQIVNDFQKGDIAEGYSVSREKKESFPLTVTSAQKNPTAFYLCASSIAGNEQFFGPGTRLTVL.

The rearrangement links TRBV5-4 to TRBJ1-1; no clear D gene. V was clipped by 1 base and J by 0 bases, with 10 bases between them. Germline values: CDR1 SGHNT, CDR2 YYREEE (reference sequence). The CDR3 loop spans 15 amino acids. The chain's CDR3 is CASSLKTIMNTEAFF. The CDR3 DNA reads as TGTGCCAGCAGCTTGAAGACAATAATGAACACTGAAGCTTTCTTT.

The chain recombines TRBV5-6 with TRBJ2-7; 9 bases match TRBD1. The length of the CDR3 is 14 residues. The junction had 9 bases not matched to a gene; V was cut back by 4 bases and J by 7 bases. Germline V CDR1 and CDR2: SGHDT, YYEEEE. CDR3 DNA: TGTGCCAGCAGCCCAACCGGGACAGGGCATGAGCAGTACTTC. Protein sequence: CASSPTGTGHEQYF.

The chain employs TRBV5-1 and TRBJ2-5, with TRBD2 matching 14 bases. CDR1 is SGHRS and CDR2 is YFSETQ in the germline V gene. The CDR3 runs to 18 residues. Germline trimming cut 3 bases from V and 5 bases from J; bases unmatched to any gene: 12. The CDR3 sequence is CASSWPTSGGEDRETQYF. CDR3 coding DNA: TGCGCCAGCAGCTGGCCGACTAGCGGGGGGGAAGATCGGGAGACCCAGTACTTC.

V usage is TRBV7-6 and J usage is TRBJ1-3, with D tentatively TRBD1 (6 bases). The CDR3 covers 14 residues. Germline V lookup: CDR1 SGHVS, CDR2 FNYEAQ. The V and J ends lost 5 bases and 7 bases respectively, with 15 bases between them. CDR3 loop: CASSLPGAANTIYF. The CDR3 nucleotides are TGTGCCAGCAGCCTACCAGGGGCAGCGAACACCATATATTTT.

The chain couples TRBV7-3 to TRBJ2-2; TRBD1 matches 7 bases. The V and J ends lost 1 base and 5 bases, in that order; junction bases with no gene match: 7. Looked up from germline, CDR1 is SGHTA and CDR2 is FQGTGA. The CDR3 totals 16 residues. CDR3 protein: CASSLRRGLGTGELFF. CDR3 DNA sequence: TGTGCCAGCAGCTTAAGAAGGGGGCTAGGGACCGGGGAGCTGTTTTTT.